This T cell receptor beta chain was captured in a study of T-cell reconstitution after alpha-beta-depleted transplantation in children. Germline V lookup: CDR1 SEHNR, CDR2 FQNEAQ (reference sequence). There are 14 residues in the CDR3. Between the trimmed V and J ends, which lost 2 bases and 7 bases, there was a span of 12 bases. Ten or more counts support this clonotype. Its antigen remains unknown. A TCRbeta library incorporating unique molecular identifiers was prepared. A single record per CDR3 protein comes from TCRdb applying MiXCR to the PCR reads. This table holds approximately 89,000 distinct CDR3 sequences, roughly a sixth found once. General study findings and limits: As was reported, about two months after transplant, alpha-beta T cells came from several hundred expanded graft clones. When one year had passed after transplant, most T-cell counts and diversity came from newly produced T cells. There were some patients whose high TCRbeta diversity at day 60 came from surviving recipient T cells and thymic progenitors.

The starting material was PBMCs, mostly from graft donor cells, obtained 180 days after TCRalphabeta/CD19-depleted stem cell transplant. The rearrangement uses TRBV7-9 and TRBJ2-1; D could derive from TRBD1 or TRBD2 (6 bases each). This receptor was identified in a male patient between 2 and 15 years old who had a stem cell transplant for acute lymphoblastic leukemia, so the T cells may come from the graft donor. The chain's CDR3 is CASSLSRGENEQFF. The CDR3 nucleotides read TGTGCCAGCAGCTTAAGTAGGGGGGAGAATGAGCAGTTCTTC.